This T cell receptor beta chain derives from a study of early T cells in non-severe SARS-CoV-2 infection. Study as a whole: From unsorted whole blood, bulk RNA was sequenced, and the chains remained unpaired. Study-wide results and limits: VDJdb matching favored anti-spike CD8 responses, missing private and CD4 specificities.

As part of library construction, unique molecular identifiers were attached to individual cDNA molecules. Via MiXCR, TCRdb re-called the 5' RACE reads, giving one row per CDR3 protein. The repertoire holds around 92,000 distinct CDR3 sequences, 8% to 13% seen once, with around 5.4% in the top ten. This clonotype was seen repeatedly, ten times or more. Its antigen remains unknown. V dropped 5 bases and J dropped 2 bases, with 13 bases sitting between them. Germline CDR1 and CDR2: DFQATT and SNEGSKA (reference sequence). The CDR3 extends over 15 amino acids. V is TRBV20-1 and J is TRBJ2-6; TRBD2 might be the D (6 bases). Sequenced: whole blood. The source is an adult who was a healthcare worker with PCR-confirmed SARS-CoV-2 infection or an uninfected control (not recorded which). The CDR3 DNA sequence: TGCAGTGCTTCGCCGACTAGTGCTGGGGCCAACGTCCTGACTTTC. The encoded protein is CSASPTSAGANVLTF.